These T cell receptor beta chains were read from a single sample in a study of cytotoxic CD8 clonotypes in ibrutinib-treated CLL. Only in-frame clones appear in the TCRdb table, and some are missing; sequencing was by immunoSEQ multiplex PCR. The data hold about 84,000 clones, with 70% to 90% observed a single time. Here the sequenced sample was PBMCs, taken before ibrutinib treatment. These receptors all stem from a human donor with chronic lymphocytic leukemia. CDR3s include the opening cysteine and the closing phenylalanine or tryptophan. D genes are given only for firm matches. Rows may omit the clone size; those that give it use once, few, many or a size class.

TRBD1 | TRBJ2-7 | - | 14 | TRBV27 | TGTGCCAGCAGACCCGACAGGGGAACCTACGAGCAGTACTTC | CASRPDRGTYEQYF
- | TRBJ2-2 | - | 17 | TRBV5-1 | TGCGCCAGCAGCCTTCGGACGACAGGAAGCGTTCCGGGGGAGCTGTTTTTT | CASSLRTTGSVPGELFF
- | TRBJ1-2 | few | 13 | TRBV9 | TGTGCCAGCAGCGTGCAGGGTGGGATTGGCTACACCTTC | CASSVQGGIGYTF
TRBD2 | TRBJ2-1 | once | 16 | TRBV5-1 | TGCGCCAGCAGTTATGAACTAGCGGGAGGGTACAATGAGCAGTTCTTC | CASSYELAGGYNEQFF
TRBD1 | TRBJ1-5 | - | 15 | TRBV6-1 | TGTGCCAGCAGCGGACAGGTGACTAATAGGCAGCCCCAGCATTTT | CASSGQVTNRQPQHF
- | TRBJ1-2 | - | 10 | TRBV28 | TGTGCCAGCAGTACCCCTGGCTACACCTTC | CASSTPGYTF
- | TRBJ2-2 | - | 16 | TRBV5-1 | TGCGCCAGCAGCTTGGATACCTCCAGGGGATCCGGGGAGCTGTTTTTT | CASSLDTSRGSGELFF
TRBD1 | TRBJ1-5 | few | 14 | TRBV6-1 | TGTGCCAGCACGCTAGGACAGGGACCCCAGCCCCAGCATTTT | CASTLGQGPQPQHF
TRBD1 | TRBJ2-1 | - | 14 | TRBV7-9 | TGTGCCAGCAGCGGACAGGGGGCACGGAATGAGCAGTTCTTC | CASSGQGARNEQFF
TRBD1 | TRBJ1-1 | - | 15 | TRBV5-1 | TGCGCCAGCAGCTTGGTGACAGGGATTCCCCCTGAAGCTTTCTTT | CASSLVTGIPPEAFF
TRBD1 | TRBJ1-4 | - | 14 | TRBV9 | TGTGCCAGCACTTGGGGGACAGGGACTGAAAAACTGTTTTTT | CASTWGTGTEKLFF
- | TRBJ2-7 | - | 14 | TRBV7-9 | TGTGCCAGCAGCACCCTGGACAGTTCCTACGAGCAGTACTTC | CASSTLDSSYEQYF
TRBD2 | TRBJ2-3 | - | 18 | TRBV27 | TGTGCCAGCAGTTTATCGAGGGCTTTAGCGGGATTACCAGATACGCAGTATTTT | CASSLSRALAGLPDTQYF
- | TRBJ2-7 | - | 12 | TRBV14 | TGTGCCAGCAGCCCTCACTTAGGCGAGCAGTACTTC | CASSPHLGEQYF
- | TRBJ2-3 | - | 15 | TRBV19 | TGTGCCAGTGCGGCCCCGGGTCGGGGCACAGATACGCAGTATTTT | CASAAPGRGTDTQYF
- | TRBJ2-7 | - | 16 | TRBV2 | TGTGCCAGCATTTGGTTTAAAGAGGTAAACTCCTACGAGCAGTACTTC | CASIWFKEVNSYEQYF
TRBD1 | TRBJ1-2 | - | 16 | TRBV28 | TGTGCCAGCAGTTTATGGGGGACAGGGGGCAGCTATGGCTACACCTTC | CASSLWGTGGSYGYTF
- | TRBJ2-1 | once | 15 | TRBV2 | TGTGCCACGCCTCACAGGACCCTTAACTACAATGAGCAGTTCTTC | CATPHRTLNYNEQFF
- | TRBJ2-2 | - | 15 | TRBV5-6 | TGTGCCAGCAGCTTGGGAGGCCGCCAAACCGGGGAGCTGTTTTTT | CASSLGGRQTGELFF
- | TRBJ1-1 | few | 12 | TRBV5-5 | TGTGCCAGCAGCCGAGGACCCAAGAGAGCTTTCTTT | CASSRGPKRAFF